This entry is about one T cell receptor (beta chain). This sample stems from a study of T cell changes during pregnancy in multiple sclerosis. Profiling relied on immunoSEQ multiplex PCR, and the TCRdb table lists in-frame clones only, not all of them. The table shows about 47,000 clones, with around 91% occurring only once. Sequenced material: CD8+ T cells from peripheral blood mononuclear cells, taken in the second trimester of pregnancy. The clonotype originates from a female donor with multiple sclerosis, enrolled in a pregnancy study.

CDR3 in amino acids: CASWTGRDTGELFF. CDR3 DNA: TGTGCCAGCTGGACAGGGAGGGACACCGGGGAGCTGTTTTTT. The chain combines TRBV19 with TRBJ2-2; a possible D gene is TRBD1 (8 bases). Germline lookup yields CDR1 LNHDA and CDR2 SQIVND (reference sequence). The CDR3 contains 14 residues. V dropped 9 bases and J dropped 3 bases, with 14 bases sitting between them.